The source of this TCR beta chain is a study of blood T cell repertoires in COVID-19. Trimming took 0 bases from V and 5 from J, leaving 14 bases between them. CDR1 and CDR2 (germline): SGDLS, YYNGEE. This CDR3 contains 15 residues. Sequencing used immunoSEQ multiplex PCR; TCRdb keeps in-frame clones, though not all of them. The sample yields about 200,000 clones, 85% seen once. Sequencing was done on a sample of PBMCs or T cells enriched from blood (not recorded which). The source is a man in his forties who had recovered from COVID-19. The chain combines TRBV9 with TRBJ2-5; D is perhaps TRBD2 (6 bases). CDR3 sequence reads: CASSVVGGSVETQYF. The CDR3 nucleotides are TGTGCCAGCAGCGTAGTTGGAGGGAGCGTTGAGACCCAGTACTTC.